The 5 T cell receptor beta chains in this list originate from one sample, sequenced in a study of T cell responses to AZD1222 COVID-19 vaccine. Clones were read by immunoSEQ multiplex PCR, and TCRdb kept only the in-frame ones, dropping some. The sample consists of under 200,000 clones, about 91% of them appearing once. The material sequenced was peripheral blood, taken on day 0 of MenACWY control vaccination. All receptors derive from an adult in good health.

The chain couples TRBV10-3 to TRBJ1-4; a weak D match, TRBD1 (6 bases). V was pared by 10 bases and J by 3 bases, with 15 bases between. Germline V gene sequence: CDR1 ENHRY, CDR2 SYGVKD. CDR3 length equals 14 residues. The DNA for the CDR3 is TGTGCCACCGGAGGGGGGGCTTCTAATGAAAAACTGTTTTTT. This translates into CATGGGASNEKLFF.

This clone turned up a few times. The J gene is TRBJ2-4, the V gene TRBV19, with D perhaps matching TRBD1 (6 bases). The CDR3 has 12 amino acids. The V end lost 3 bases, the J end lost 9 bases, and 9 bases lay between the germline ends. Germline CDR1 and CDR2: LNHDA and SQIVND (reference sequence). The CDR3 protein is CASSIPRGIQYF. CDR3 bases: TGTGCCAGTAGTATCCCCAGGGGCATTCAGTACTTC.

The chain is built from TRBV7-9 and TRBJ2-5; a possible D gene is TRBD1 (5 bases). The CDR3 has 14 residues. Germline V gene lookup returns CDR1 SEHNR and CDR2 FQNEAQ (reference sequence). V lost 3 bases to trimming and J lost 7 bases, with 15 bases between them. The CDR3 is CASSFRTPNATQYF. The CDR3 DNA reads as TGTGCCAGCAGCTTCCGGACACCTAATGCGACCCAGTACTTC.

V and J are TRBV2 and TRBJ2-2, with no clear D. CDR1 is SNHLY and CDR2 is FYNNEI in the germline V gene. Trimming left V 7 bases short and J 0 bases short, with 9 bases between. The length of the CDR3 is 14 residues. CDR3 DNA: TGTGCCAGCACGGCAGGAGCGAACACCGGGGAGCTGTTTTTT. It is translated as CASTAGANTGELFF.

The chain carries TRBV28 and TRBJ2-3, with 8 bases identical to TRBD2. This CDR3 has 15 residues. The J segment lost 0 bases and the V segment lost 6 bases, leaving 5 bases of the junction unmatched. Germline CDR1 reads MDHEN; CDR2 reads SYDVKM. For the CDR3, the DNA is TGTGCCAGCAGGGTTATAGCGGGGAGCACAGATACGCAGTATTTT. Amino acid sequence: CASRVIAGSTDTQYF.